This record concerns one TCR beta chain sequence. Its antigen is undetermined. The sequenced template was cDNA made from the entire isolated RNA. TCRdb's table, derived via immunoSEQ multiplex PCR, lists solely in-frame clones and lacks some. This table holds about 290,000 clones, 8% found once. The sample is drawn from a study of beta chain features in type 1 diabetes. Study-wide context: The samples had roughly 110,000,000 sorted cells examined in all.

Study results and caveats: Insertions at VDJ junctions were less frequent in type 1 diabetes patients. These patients also deleted more nucleotides at the same junctions. TCRB CDR3s from Type 1 diabetes patients were moderately but significantly shorter in all four CD4+ subsets.

Germline V lookup: CDR1 SQVTM, CDR2 ANQGSEA. V dropped 6 bases and J dropped 1; count of bases not matched to a gene: 2. The CDR3 covers 14 residues. The clonotype originates from a woman under 30 in good health. Sequencing input: central memory CD4+ T cells from blood. The chain links TRBV29-1 to TRBJ2-2; TRBD1 matches 10 bases. The CDR3 DNA sequence: TGCAGCGTAAGGGACAGGGGGAACACCGGGGAGCTGTTTTTT. Its protein is CSVRDRGNTGELFF.